A single T cell receptor (beta chain) is shown here with its context. Participants were placed into cohorts based on the clinical history they reported. Germline assignment: CDR1 MNHNS and CDR2 SASEGT. V gave up 2 bases and J gave up 0 bases, with 11 bases separating them. The CDR3 covers 16 residues. Some clones are missing from TCRdb's copy, which holds only in-frame ones; the method was immunoSEQ multiplex PCR. Among some 250,000 clones listed, 86% were seen once. This entry is derived from a study of blood T cell repertoires in COVID-19. As for the study in general: The cDNA or gDNA used as material had been derived from T cells, B-cell-depleted T cells, or PBMCs.

The sample was PBMCs or T cells enriched from blood (not recorded which). V is TRBV6-1 and J is TRBJ1-5; D gene unclear. This TCR came from a young man who had recovered from COVID-19. In nucleotides, the CDR3 is TGTGCCAGCAGTGAAAACCCGGGGTATAGCAATCAGCCCCAGCATTTT. It yields the protein CASSENPGYSNQPQHF.